This T cell receptor beta chain is drawn from a study of blood T cells in healthy people across ages. A J-beta primer mix and a sample-barcoded 5' primer were used in a second PCR of roughly 6 to 11 cycles. TCRdb fed the 5' RACE reads into MiXCR, producing one record per CDR3 protein. This table holds around 970,000 distinct CDR3 sequences, 45% to 60% found once. At least 5 micrograms of total RNA were extracted per sample. The CDR3 spans 14 residues. V dropped 5 bases and J dropped 2; count of bases not matched to a gene: 0. Germline V lookup: CDR1 SGHTA, CDR2 FQGNSA. Material for sequencing was blood. The chain uses TRBV7-2 and TRBJ2-1, with 10 bases aligning to TRBD1. The clonotype originates from a woman aged 60 to 75 in good health. The CDR3 spells CASSGTGAYNEQFF. The CDR3 region has the DNA TGTGCCAGCAGCGGGACAGGGGCCTACAATGAGCAGTTCTTC.